This entry describes one T cell receptor (beta chain). The data belong to a study of shared clonotypes between healthy human individuals. In the study overall: CD8 memory received one plate per donor, CD8 naive two, CD4 memory three and CD4 naive three.

Profiled with immunoSEQ multiplex PCR; TCRdb holds only in-frame clones, not every one. The sample gives about a million clones, roughly 70% of which show up once; roughly 1.5% is in the top ten. The CDR3 runs 16 residues. In germline, CDR1 is SGHRS, CDR2 YFSETQ. The V segment lost 4 bases and the J segment 4 bases; nucleotides outside the gene matches: 8. Sequencing was carried out using memory CD4+ T cells sorted from blood. The subset was: CD45RA-negative fraction. The J gene is TRBJ2-1, the V gene TRBV5-1; 10 bases are a match to TRBD2. The sequence derives from a man aged 18-30 years in good health. CDR3 coding DNA: TGCGCCAGCAGCCTCTCCGGGACTAGCGCTTACAATGAGCAGTTCTTC. The encoded protein is CASSLSGTSAYNEQFF.